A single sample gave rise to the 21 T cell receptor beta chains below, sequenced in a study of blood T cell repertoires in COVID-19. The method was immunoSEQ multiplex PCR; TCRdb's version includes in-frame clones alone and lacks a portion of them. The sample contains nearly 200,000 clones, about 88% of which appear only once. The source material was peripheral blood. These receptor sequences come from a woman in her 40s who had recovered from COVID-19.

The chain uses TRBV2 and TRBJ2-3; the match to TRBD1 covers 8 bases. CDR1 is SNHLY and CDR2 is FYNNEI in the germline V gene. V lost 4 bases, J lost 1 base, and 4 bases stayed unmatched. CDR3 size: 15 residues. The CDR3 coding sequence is TGTGCCAGCAGTGGGGGACAGGTTCGCACAGATACGCAGTATTTT. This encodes CASSGGQVRTDTQYF. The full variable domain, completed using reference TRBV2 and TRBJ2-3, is EPEVTQTPSHQVTQMGQEVILRCVPISNHLYFYWYRQILGQKVEFLVSFYNNEISEKSEIFDDQFSVERPDGSNFTLKIRSTKLEDSAMYFCASSGGQVRTDTQYFGPGTRLTVL.

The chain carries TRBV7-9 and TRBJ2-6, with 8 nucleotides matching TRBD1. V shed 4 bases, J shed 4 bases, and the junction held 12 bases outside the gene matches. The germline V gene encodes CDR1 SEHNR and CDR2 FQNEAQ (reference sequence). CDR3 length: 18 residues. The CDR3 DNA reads TGTGCCAGCAGCTGGCCCGGACAGGGAAACTCAGGGGCCAACGTCCTGACTTTC. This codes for CASSWPGQGNSGANVLTF.

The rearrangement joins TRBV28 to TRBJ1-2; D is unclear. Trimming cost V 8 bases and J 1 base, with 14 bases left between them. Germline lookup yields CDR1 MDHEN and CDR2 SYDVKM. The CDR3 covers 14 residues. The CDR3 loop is CASLSGRLNYGYTF. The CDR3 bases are TGTGCCAGCCTGAGTGGGCGTCTTAACTATGGCTACACCTTC.

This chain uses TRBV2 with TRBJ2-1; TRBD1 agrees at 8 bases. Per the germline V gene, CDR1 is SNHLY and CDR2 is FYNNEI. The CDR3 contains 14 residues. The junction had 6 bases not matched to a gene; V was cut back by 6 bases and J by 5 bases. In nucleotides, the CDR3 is TGTGCCAGCAGGACTAGGACAGGGAACAATGAGCAGTTCTTC. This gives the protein CASRTRTGNNEQFF.

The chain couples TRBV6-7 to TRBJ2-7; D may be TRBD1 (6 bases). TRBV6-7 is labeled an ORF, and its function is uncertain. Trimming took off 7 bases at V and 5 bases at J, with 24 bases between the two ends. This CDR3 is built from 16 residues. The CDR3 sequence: CASTYPDRPGGHEQYF. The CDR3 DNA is TGTGCCAGCACATACCCCGACAGGCCAGGCGGCCACGAGCAGTACTTC.

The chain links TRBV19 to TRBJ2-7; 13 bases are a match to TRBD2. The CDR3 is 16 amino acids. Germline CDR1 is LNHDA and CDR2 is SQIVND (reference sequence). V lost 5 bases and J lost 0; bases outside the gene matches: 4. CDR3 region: CASSFRTSGSSYEQYF. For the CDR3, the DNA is TGTGCCAGTAGTTTTAGGACTAGCGGGAGCTCCTACGAGCAGTACTTC.

CDR3 amino acids: CASSEPGGGSYEQYF. The CDR3 DNA is TGTGCCAGCAGTGAACCGGGGGGTGGCTCCTACGAGCAGTACTTC. The chain employs TRBV25-1 and TRBJ2-7, with TRBD2 identical over 7 bases. The CDR3 is made up of 15 amino acids. Germline CDR1 reads MGHDK; CDR2 reads SYGVNS. V lost 2 bases to trimming and J lost 0 bases; unmatched junction nucleotides: 4.

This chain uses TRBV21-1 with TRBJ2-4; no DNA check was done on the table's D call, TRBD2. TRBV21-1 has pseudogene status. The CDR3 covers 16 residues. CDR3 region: CASSKEVAGAKNIQYF. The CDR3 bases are TGTGCCAGCAGCAAAGAAGTAGCGGGAGCCAAAAACATTCAGTACTTC.

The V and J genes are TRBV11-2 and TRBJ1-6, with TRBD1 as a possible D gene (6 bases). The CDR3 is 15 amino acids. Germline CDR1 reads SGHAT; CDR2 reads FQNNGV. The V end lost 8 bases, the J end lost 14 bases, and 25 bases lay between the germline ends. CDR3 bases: TGTGCCAGCGGACGTACAGGGTCTGGATTTCCATCCCTCCACTTT. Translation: CASGRTGSGFPSLHF.

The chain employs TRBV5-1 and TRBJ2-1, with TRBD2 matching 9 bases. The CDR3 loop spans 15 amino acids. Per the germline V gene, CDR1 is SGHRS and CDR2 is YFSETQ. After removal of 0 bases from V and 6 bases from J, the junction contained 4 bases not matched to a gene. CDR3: CASSLVAGVVNEQFF. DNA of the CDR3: TGCGCCAGCAGCTTGGTAGCGGGAGTCGTCAATGAGCAGTTCTTC.

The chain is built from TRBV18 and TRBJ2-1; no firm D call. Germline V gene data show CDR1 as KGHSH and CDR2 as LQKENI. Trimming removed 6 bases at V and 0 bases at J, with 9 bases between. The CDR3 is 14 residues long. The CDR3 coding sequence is TGTGCCAGCTCGCCTACTCCCTCCTACAATGAGCAGTTCTTC. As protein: CASSPTPSYNEQFF.

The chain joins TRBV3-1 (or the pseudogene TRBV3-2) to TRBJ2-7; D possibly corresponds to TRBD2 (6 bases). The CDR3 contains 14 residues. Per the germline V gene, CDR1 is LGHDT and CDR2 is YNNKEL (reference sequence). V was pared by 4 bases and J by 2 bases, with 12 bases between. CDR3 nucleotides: TGTGCCAGCAGCCCACAGGAGGGCGCCTACGAGCAGTACTTC. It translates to CASSPQEGAYEQYF.

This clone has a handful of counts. The DNA for the CDR3 is TGTGCCAGCAGCCAAGTTTTGATCCAGTCACCCCTCCACTTT. Translated: CASSQVLIQSPLHF. The chain uses TRBV3-1 (or the pseudogene TRBV3-2) and TRBJ1-6; D is unclear. CDR3 length: 14 amino acids. Germline V gene sequence: CDR1 LGHDT, CDR2 YNNKEL (reference sequence). V was cut by 1 base and J by 10 bases, with 11 bases left in between.

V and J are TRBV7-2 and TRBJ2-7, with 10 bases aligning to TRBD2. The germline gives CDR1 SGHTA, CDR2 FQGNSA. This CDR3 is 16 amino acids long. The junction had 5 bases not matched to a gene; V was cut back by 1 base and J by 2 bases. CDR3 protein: CASSLGLAGVPYEQYF. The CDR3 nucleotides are TGTGCCAGCAGCTTAGGTCTAGCGGGAGTCCCCTACGAGCAGTACTTC.

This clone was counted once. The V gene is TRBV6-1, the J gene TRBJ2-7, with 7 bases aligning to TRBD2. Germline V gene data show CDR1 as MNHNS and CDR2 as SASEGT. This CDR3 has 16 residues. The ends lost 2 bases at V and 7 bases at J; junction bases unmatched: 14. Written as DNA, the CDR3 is TGTGCCAGCAGTGAAATAGGAGTCGGGCGGGAGCGTGAGCAGTACTTC. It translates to CASSEIGVGREREQYF.

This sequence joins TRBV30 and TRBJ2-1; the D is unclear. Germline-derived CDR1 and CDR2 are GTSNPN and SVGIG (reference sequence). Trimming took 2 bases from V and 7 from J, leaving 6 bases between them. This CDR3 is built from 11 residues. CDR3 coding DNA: TGTGCCTGGAGTATATTGAATGAGCAGTTCTTC. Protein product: CAWSILNEQFF.

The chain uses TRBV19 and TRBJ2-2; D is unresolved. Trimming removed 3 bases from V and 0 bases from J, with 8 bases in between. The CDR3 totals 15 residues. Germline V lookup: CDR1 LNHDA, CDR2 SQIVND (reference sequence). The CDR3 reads CASSIYPANTGELFF. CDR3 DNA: TGTGCCAGTAGTATCTATCCGGCGAACACCGGGGAGCTGTTTTTT. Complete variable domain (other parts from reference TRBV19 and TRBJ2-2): DGGITQSPKYLFRKEGQNVTLSCEQNLNHDAMYWYRQDPGQGLRLIYYSQIVNDFQKGDIAEGYSVSREKKESFPLTVTSAQKNPTAFYLCASSIYPANTGELFFGEGSRLTVL.

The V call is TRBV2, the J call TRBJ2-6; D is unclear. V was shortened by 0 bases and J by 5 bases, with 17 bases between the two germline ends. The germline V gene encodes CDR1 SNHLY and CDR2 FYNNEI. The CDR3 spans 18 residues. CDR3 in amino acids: CASSEAGSPWVRANVLTF. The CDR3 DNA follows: TGTGCCAGCAGTGAAGCGGGCAGCCCCTGGGTGAGGGCCAACGTCCTGACTTTC.

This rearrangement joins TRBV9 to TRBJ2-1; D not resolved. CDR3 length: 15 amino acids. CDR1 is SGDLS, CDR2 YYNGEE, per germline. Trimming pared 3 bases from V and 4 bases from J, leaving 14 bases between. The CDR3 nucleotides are TGTGCCAGCAGCGCTCCTGTGTCTAAATACAATGAGCAGTTCTTC. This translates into CASSAPVSKYNEQFF.

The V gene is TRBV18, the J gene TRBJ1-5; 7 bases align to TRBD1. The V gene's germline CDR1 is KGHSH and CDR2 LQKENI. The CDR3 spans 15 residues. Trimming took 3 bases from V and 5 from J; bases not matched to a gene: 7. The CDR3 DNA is TGTGCCAGCTCACCTCTGACAGGGTCGGATCAGCCCCAGCATTTT. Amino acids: CASSPLTGSDQPQHF.

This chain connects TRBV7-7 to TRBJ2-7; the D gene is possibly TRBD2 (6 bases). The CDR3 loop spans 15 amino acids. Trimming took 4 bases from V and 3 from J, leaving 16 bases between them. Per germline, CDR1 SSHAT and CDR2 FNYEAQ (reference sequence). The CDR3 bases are TGTGCCAGCAGCTCCAGACCGGGACTTAGCTACGAGCAGTACTTC. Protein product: CASSSRPGLSYEQYF.